This T cell receptor (beta chain) was recovered during a study of blood T cell repertoires in COVID-19. Study overall: Sources were T cells, B-cell-depleted T cells, or PBMCs; the material itself was cDNA or gDNA.

V was trimmed by 6 bases and J by 4 bases, leaving 7 bases between them. Germline assignment: CDR1 KGHDR and CDR2 SFDVKD. The CDR3 is made up of 12 amino acids. Clones were sequenced by immunoSEQ multiplex PCR, and TCRdb holds only the in-frame ones, with some missing. The sample lists over 450,000 clones; roughly 89% were seen once. What was sequenced was peripheral blood. The genes are TRBV24-1 and TRBJ2-3; D unresolved. This sequence was found in a man between 18 and 35 years old with COVID-19, enrolled during active disease. This chain's CDR3 is CATSQRADTQYF. In DNA, the CDR3 is TGTGCCACCAGTCAACGGGCAGATACGCAGTATTTT.